A single sample is the source of the 14 T cell receptor beta chains below, sequenced in a study of cytomegalovirus exposure and HLA in healthy donors. Vbeta (60) and Jbeta (13) primers were used in the PCR. Profiled with immunoSEQ multiplex PCR; TCRdb holds only in-frame clones, not every one. The sample holds tens of thousands of clones, roughly 79% seen once. The sample comprised PBMCs. These receptors were collected from a man between 45 and 60 years old in good health and CMV-seronegative.

This clone was observed a few times. The gene calls are TRBV7-2 and TRBJ2-6; TRBD2 matches 8 bases. With V trimmed by 5 bases and J by 2 bases, 5 bases remained unmatched. The CDR3 loop spans 16 amino acids. In germline, CDR1 is SGHTA, CDR2 FQGNSA. The CDR3 nucleotides read TGTGCCAGCAGCCTCTCGGGGGGGACTGGGGCCAACGTCCTGACTTTC. Protein product: CASSLSGGTGANVLTF.

The gene calls are TRBV7-9 and TRBJ2-6; TRBD2 might be the D (5 bases). The CDR3 runs to 12 residues. V lost 4 bases, J lost 12 bases, and 10 bases lay in between. Looked up from germline, CDR1 is SEHNR and CDR2 is FQNEAQ (reference sequence). The CDR3 loop reads CASSSGLIVLTF. CDR3 nucleotide sequence: TGTGCCAGCAGCTCAGGACTTATCGTCCTGACTTTC.

This chain connects TRBV9 to TRBJ2-2; D not certain. Deletions cut 0 bases from V and 7 bases from J, with 7 bases between. This CDR3 region has 13 residues. CDR1 SGDLS and CDR2 YYNGEE come from the germline V gene. The DNA for the CDR3 is TGTGCCAGCAGCGTAGTACCGGGCGGGGAGCTGTTTTTT. Protein: CASSVVPGGELFF. The full variable domain, completed using reference TRBV9 and TRBJ2-2, is DSGVTQTPKHLITATGQRVTLRCSPRSGDLSVYWYQQSLDQGLQFLIQYYNGEERAKGNILERFSAQQFPDLHSELNLSSLELGDSALYFCASSVVPGGELFFGEGSRLTVL.

This chain joins TRBV5-4 and TRBJ2-2; the D gene is possibly TRBD2 (6 bases). The V and J ends lost 2 bases and 6 bases respectively, with 14 bases between them. The germline gives CDR1 SGHNT, CDR2 YYREEE (reference sequence). CDR3 length: 15 residues. CDR3 sequence (DNA): TGTGCCAGCAGCTTCCAGGTGGGGGGACCCGGGGAGCTGTTTTTT. This sequence encodes CASSFQVGGPGELFF.

This chain links TRBV5-1 with TRBJ2-1; 11 nucleotides match TRBD2. The CDR3 runs 15 residues. The germline V gene has CDR1 SGHRS and CDR2 YFSETQ. Trimming removed 4 bases from V and 5 bases from J; junction bases left unmatched: 5. Written as DNA, the CDR3 is TGCGCCAGCAGCCCAGGGACTAGCGGCAACAATGAGCAGTTCTTC. Its protein is CASSPGTSGNNEQFF.

J is TRBJ2-1 and V is TRBV10-3, with 14 bases fitting TRBD2. CDR3 length: 16 residues. Looked up from germline, CDR1 is ENHRY and CDR2 is SYGVKD. Trimming at V came to 0 bases and at J to 9 bases, leaving 4 bases not matched to a gene. The CDR3 nucleotides read TGTGCCATCAGTGAGTCAGTGGGACTAGCGGGGGTTGAGCAGTTCTTC. Its translation is CAISESVGLAGVEQFF.

CDR3 nucleotide sequence: TGCGCCAGCAGCCGAAAGGGAGCGGGAGGGCCAAGAGATACGCAGTATTTT. Translation: CASSRKGAGGPRDTQYF. The chain couples TRBV4-3 to TRBJ2-3, with 10 bases matching TRBD2. CDR1 is LGHNA and CDR2 is YSLEER in the germline V gene. Trimming cost V 4 bases and J 5 bases; bases outside gene matches: 12. This CDR3 contains 17 residues.

The chain carries TRBV27 and TRBJ2-7, with 8 bases lining up with TRBD1. The CDR3 loop spans 13 amino acids. J was trimmed by 6 bases and V by 6 bases; bases with no gene match: 7. Germline V gene sequence: CDR1 MNHEY, CDR2 SMNVEV (reference sequence). CDR3 region: CASRLGQVGEQYF. The DNA of the CDR3 is TGTGCCAGCAGACTGGGACAGGTGGGCGAGCAGTACTTC.

The rearrangement links TRBV6-5 to TRBJ1-3, with D unclear. The CDR3 loop spans 14 amino acids. V was pared by 6 bases and J by 4 bases, with 13 bases between. CDR1 MNHEY and CDR2 SVGAGI come from the germline V gene. This CDR3 reads CASSRGIEGNTIYF. The CDR3 DNA follows: TGTGCCAGCAGCCGGGGAATAGAAGGAAACACCATATATTTT.

The V and J genes are TRBV10-3 and TRBJ2-3, with D unclear. This CDR3 spans 14 amino acids. V lost 6 bases to trimming and J lost 10 bases, with 20 bases between them. Germline CDR1 reads ENHRY; CDR2 reads SYGVKD. The CDR3 loop reads CAISPDFSEVSQYF. CDR3 bases: TGTGCCATCAGCCCTGACTTTTCCGAGGTGTCGCAGTATTTT.

The genes are TRBV7-2 and TRBJ1-1; 7 bases are a match to TRBD1. Trimming removed 7 bases from V and 1 base from J; junction bases left unmatched: 3. The germline gives CDR1 SGHTA, CDR2 FQGNSA. The CDR3 runs 13 residues. The DNA for the CDR3 is TGTGCCAGCAACAACAGGGGGAACACTGAAGCTTTCTTT. Protein sequence: CASNNRGNTEAFF.

This clone was detected only once. The gene calls are TRBV7-2 and TRBJ2-7; D not certain. This CDR3 has 15 residues. Germline-derived CDR1 and CDR2 are SGHTA and FQGNSA. The ends were cut back, 2 bases at V and 6 bases at J, with 17 bases in the middle. The CDR3 DNA sequence: TGTGCCAGCAGCTTAAATTTTGAAAAAGCTTCCGAGCAGTACTTC. This encodes CASSLNFEKASEQYF.

This clone was seen a single time. The V call is TRBV7-6, the J call TRBJ2-6; D may be TRBD2 (6 bases). Per the germline V gene, CDR1 is SGHVS and CDR2 is FNYEAQ. V was trimmed by 7 bases and J by 1 base, leaving 20 bases between them. This CDR3 has 18 residues. CDR3 bases: TGTGCCAGCACCAAAGCTCCGGGACTCCAGTCTGGGGCCAACGTCCTGACTTTC. It yields the protein CASTKAPGLQSGANVLTF.

The genes are TRBV18 and TRBJ1-5; D gene ambiguous. The V end lost 4 bases, the J end lost 7 bases, and 8 bases lay between the germline ends. There are 12 residues in the CDR3. The germline CDR1 and CDR2 sequences are KGHSH and LQKENI. CDR3 residues: CASSRPQQPQHF. CDR3 bases: TGTGCCAGCTCACGCCCACAGCAGCCCCAGCATTTT.